The present TCR beta chain was sequenced within a study of T cells in localized non-small cell lung cancer (TCRdb year 2020). Looking at the study overall: Comparing tumors with uninvolved tumor-adjacent lungs, the study looked at the T cell repertoires of fewer than 250 patients with early-stage NSCLC. The cohort consisted of roughly 240 treatment-naive NSCLC patients whose localized lung tumors had been resected. A mean age of approximately 70 years was recorded for the NSCLC patients, of whom 129 were male and 95 to 110 were female.

The junction carries 13 bases between V and J, which are trimmed by 5 bases and 3 bases respectively. CDR1 and CDR2 are drawn from the germline V gene (reference sequence): SEHNR, FQNEAQ. Its CDR3 holds 15 amino acids, cysteine through phenylalanine. Just CDR3 DNA is preserved here, 45 bases in frame from base 1. Results the study describes overall, beyond this receptor: Since the design was exploratory, TCR variables were selected using unadjusted p-values with no false-discovery rate correction. Uninvolved tumor-adjacent lung showed the highest T cell clonality, higher than tumor, which suggests more focused antigenic responses in the uninvolved tumor-adjacent lung. A median of about 50 of the top 100 tumor clones turned up in the paired uninvolved adjacent lung, and fewer than 35 of those clones also ranked among the top 100 of that same adjacent lung. Longer overall survival was associated with higher blood T cell density, whereas shorter survival was associated with higher adjacent-lung clonality. Multi-region tumor sequencing was not performed, so intratumor heterogeneity could not be excluded.

In regard to this clone: The specificity of this receptor is unknown. Per-base qualities were not stored, and no clone one base away is much larger.

The immunoSEQ Assay was used to sequence TCR beta CDR3 regions from DNA. The original pipeline was this. To compute T cell density, TCR beta template counts were normalized to usable DNA, which was estimated by amplifying housekeeping genes. Richness was estimated using the preseqR package, with extrapolation to 400,000 templates for PBMC samples and to 120,000 templates for tissue samples. Clonality was defined by subtracting Pielou's evenness from one. Differential abundance testing on productive amino-acid clonotypes, with a minimum total count of 5 and an alpha of 0.1, was used to identify tissue-enriched TCRs. The Jaccard Index and the Morisita Overlap Index were used to quantify repertoire overlap between compartments. GLIPH grouped TCR beta CDR3s together with public tetramer-defined viral CDR3s, and a viral motif had to include at least three viral sequences and show V-gene enrichment. In TCRdb, the immuneACCESS table is reduced to in-frame sequences with V and J assigned. These tables do not hold every clone; where another copy was compared, an unresolved V gene accounts for under half, and the others remain unexplained. V, J and clone size are taken as reported in that table, and D and trimming were inferred from the DNA itself. Recorded for this sample are roughly 39,000 clones; around 86% of them occurred a single time. In total, the top ten clones hold around 3.8% of the sample.

At diagnosis, tumor, uninvolved tumor-adjacent lung and peripheral blood were collected and then preserved as a mix of FFPE and fresh-frozen material. For TCR repertoire profiling, blood samples were analyzed in the form of peripheral blood mononuclear cells. This receptor was taken from a man between 18 and 49 years old with stage I lung adenocarcinoma. Specimen: peripheral blood, collected before any cancer treatment. This sequence uses TRBV7-9 and TRBJ2-2; perhaps TRBD1 is the D gene, with 5 bases matching. The sequenced DNA is TGTGCCAGCAGCCCCAGGGATTACGACACCGGGGAGCTGTTTTTT. Translated, it reads CASSPRDYDTGELFF.